A single sample gave rise to the 2 T cell receptor beta chains below, sequenced in a study of blood T cell repertoires in COVID-19. The method was immunoSEQ multiplex PCR; TCRdb's version includes in-frame clones alone and lacks a portion of them. The repertoire includes around 130,000 clones, 84% of them detected once, and 12% sits in the top ten. Sequenced input: peripheral blood. The receptor source for this set is an older woman with acute or convalescent COVID-19.

This sequence joins TRBV14 and TRBJ2-1, with D possibly TRBD2 on 5 matching bases. The V gene's germline CDR1 is SGHDN and CDR2 FVKESK. The CDR3 sequence is 14 residues long. The ends were cut back, 1 base at V and 10 bases at J, with 14 bases in the middle. The CDR3 sequence: CASSQAGSYEEQFF. The CDR3 region has the DNA TGTGCCAGCAGCCAAGCGGGGTCGTACGAGGAGCAGTTCTTC.

The gene calls are TRBV7-2 and TRBJ2-4, with D possibly being TRBD2 (10 bases). The germline V and J ends were trimmed by 6 bases and 0 bases, with 24 bases remaining between them. Germline V gives CDR1 SGHTA, CDR2 FQGNSA. The CDR3 spans 19 residues. This CDR3 is CASRQGASGGRLAKNIQYF. As DNA, the CDR3 is TGTGCCAGCAGACAGGGGGCTAGCGGGGGACGACTAGCCAAAAACATTCAGTACTTC.